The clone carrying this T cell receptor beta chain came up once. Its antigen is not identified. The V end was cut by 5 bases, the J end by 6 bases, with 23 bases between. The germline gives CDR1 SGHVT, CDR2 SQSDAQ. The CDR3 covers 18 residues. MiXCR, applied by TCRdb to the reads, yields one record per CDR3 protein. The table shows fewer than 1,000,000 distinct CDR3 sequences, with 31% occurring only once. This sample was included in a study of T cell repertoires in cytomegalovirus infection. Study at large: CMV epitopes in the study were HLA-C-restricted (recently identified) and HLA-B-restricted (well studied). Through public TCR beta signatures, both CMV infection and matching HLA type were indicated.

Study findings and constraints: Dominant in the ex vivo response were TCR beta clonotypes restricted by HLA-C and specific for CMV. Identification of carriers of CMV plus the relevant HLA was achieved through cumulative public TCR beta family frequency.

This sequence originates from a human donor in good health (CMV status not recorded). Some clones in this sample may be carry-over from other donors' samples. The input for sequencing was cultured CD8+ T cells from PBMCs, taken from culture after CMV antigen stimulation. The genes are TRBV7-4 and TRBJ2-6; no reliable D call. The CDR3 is CASSPPWADQWEANVLTF. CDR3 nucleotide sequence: TGTGCCAGCAGCCCGCCTTGGGCAGATCAATGGGAGGCCAACGTCCTGACTTTC.